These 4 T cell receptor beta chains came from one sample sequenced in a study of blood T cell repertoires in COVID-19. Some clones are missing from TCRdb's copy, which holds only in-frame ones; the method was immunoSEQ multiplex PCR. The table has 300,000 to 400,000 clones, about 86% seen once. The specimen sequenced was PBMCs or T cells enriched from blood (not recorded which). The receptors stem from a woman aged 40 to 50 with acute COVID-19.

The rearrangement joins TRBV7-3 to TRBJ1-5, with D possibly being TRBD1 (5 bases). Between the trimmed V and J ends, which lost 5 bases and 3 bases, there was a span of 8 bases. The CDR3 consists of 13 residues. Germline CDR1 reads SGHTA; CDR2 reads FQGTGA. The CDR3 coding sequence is TGTGCCAGCAGCCTGGACAACAATCAGCCCCAGCATTTT. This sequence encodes CASSLDNNQPQHF.

The CDR3 here is CASRRGGYEQYF. Here the CDR3 DNA reads TGTGCCAGCAGGAGGGGAGGCTACGAGCAGTACTTC. The chain joins TRBV2 to TRBJ2-7; the D gene is possibly TRBD2 (6 bases). Germline V gene data show CDR1 as SNHLY and CDR2 as FYNNEI. Trimming shortened V by 6 bases and J by 3 bases, and 9 bases separated the two germline ends. The CDR3 loop spans 12 amino acids.

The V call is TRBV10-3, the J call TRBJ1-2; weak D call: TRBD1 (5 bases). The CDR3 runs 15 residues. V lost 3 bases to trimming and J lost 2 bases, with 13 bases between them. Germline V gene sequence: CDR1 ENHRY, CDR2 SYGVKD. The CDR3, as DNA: TGTGCCATCAGTGACCCACGGGGGGAGAACTATGGCTACACCTTC. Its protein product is CAISDPRGENYGYTF.

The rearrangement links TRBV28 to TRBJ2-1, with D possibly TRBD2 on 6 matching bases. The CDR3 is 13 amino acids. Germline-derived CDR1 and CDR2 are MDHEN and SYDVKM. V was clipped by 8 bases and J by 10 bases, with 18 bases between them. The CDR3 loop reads CASVPSGLLEQFF. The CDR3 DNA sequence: TGTGCCAGCGTCCCGAGCGGGCTCTTGGAGCAGTTCTTC.